The rows below give T cell receptor beta chains drawn from one sample of a study of blood T cell repertoires in COVID-19. The repertoire was sequenced with immunoSEQ multiplex PCR; TCRdb's copy has only in-frame clones and lacks some. The data show a few hundred thousand clones, about 85% seen once. Material for sequencing was peripheral blood. These receptors all stem from a man younger than 45 who had recovered from COVID-19. Each CDR3 is given with its conserved first and last residue. The D gene is left open where the match is weak. Clone size appears in some rows only: once, few, many, or a class for an expanded clone.

V: TRBV6-5; J: TRBJ1-6; size: -; D: -; CDR3: CATRPQGQSPLHF; DNA: TGTGCCACCCGACCCCAGGGTCAGTCACCCCTCCACTTT
V: TRBV7-2; J: TRBJ1-5; size: -; D: -; CDR3: CASSFNRNQPQHF; DNA: TGTGCCAGCAGCTTCAACCGGAATCAGCCCCAGCATTTT
V: TRBV19; J: TRBJ2-5; size: once; D: TRBD1; CDR3: CASGGQGAGETQYF; DNA: TGTGCCAGTGGCGGGCAGGGGGCAGGGGAGACCCAGTACTTC
V: TRBV5-5; J: TRBJ1-1; size: -; D: -; CDR3: CASSPEYTEAFF; DNA: TGTGCCAGCAGCCCCGAGTACACTGAAGCTTTCTTT
V: TRBV11-3; J: TRBJ1-6; size: -; D: -; CDR3: CASSCPIIAGSYNSPLHF; DNA: TGTGCCAGCAGTTGCCCGATAATCGCGGGCTCCTATAATTCACCCCTCCACTTT
V: TRBV5-5; J: TRBJ2-7; size: -; D: -; CDR3: CASGGQGGVTYEQYF; DNA: TGTGCCAGCGGAGGGCAGGGCGGTGTTACCTACGAGCAGTACTTC
V: TRBV19; J: TRBJ1-5; size: -; D: -; CDR3: CASSKESLSNQPQHF; DNA: TGTGCCAGTAGTAAGGAGAGCCTTAGCAATCAGCCCCAGCATTTT
V: TRBV6-5; J: TRBJ1-1; size: -; D: -; CDR3: CASRPTGKKAFF; DNA: TGTGCCAGCAGGCCAACAGGAAAAAAAGCTTTCTTT
V: TRBV28; J: TRBJ1-1; size: -; D: TRBD1; CDR3: CASSLADRGGVNTEAFF; DNA: TGTGCCAGCAGTTTAGCCGACAGGGGAGGGGTGAACACTGAAGCTTTCTTT
V: TRBV10-1; J: TRBJ2-5; size: -; D: -; CDR3: CASSDAGETQYF; DNA: TGCGCCAGCAGTGACGCGGGGGAGACCCAGTACTTC
V: TRBV1; J: TRBJ1-5; size: -; D: -; CDR3: CTSSQVVPGPEYNRGYQPQHF; DNA: TGCACCAGCAGCCAAGTAGTCCCGGGACCAGAATATAATAGGGGGTATCAGCCCCAGCATTTT
V: TRBV6-6; J: TRBJ1-2; size: -; D: TRBD1; CDR3: CASSYSGQGGSYGYTF; DNA: TGTGCCAGCAGTTACTCGGGACAGGGAGGTAGCTATGGCTACACCTTC
V: TRBV5-1; J: TRBJ2-5; size: once; D: TRBD2; CDR3: CASSLSSGVGETQYF; DNA: TGCGCCAGCAGCTTGTCTAGCGGGGTAGGAGAGACCCAGTACTTC
V: TRBV19; J: TRBJ1-1; size: -; D: TRBD1; CDR3: CASSLPSQGAFTEAFF; DNA: TGTGCCAGTAGTCTCCCCTCACAGGGGGCATTCACTGAAGCTTTCTTT
V: TRBV6-5; J: TRBJ2-1; size: -; D: TRBD1; CDR3: CASSQDRTSYNEQFF; DNA: TGTGCCAGCAGCCAGGACAGGACCTCCTACAATGAGCAGTTCTTC
V: TRBV10-3; J: TRBJ1-2; size: once; D: TRBD1; CDR3: CAISRQGEDYGYTF; DNA: TGTGCCATCAGCAGACAGGGGGAAGACTATGGCTACACCTTC
V: TRBV5-1; J: TRBJ1-1; size: -; D: -; CDR3: CASSFGVTGGTEAFF; DNA: TGCGCCAGCAGCTTCGGTGTCACGGGGGGCACTGAAGCTTTCTTT
V: TRBV29-1; J: TRBJ2-5; size: few; D: TRBD2; CDR3: CSVRLAGVETQYF; DNA: TGCAGCGTCAGACTAGCGGGGGTAGAGACCCAGTACTTC
V: TRBV11-2; J: TRBJ2-5; size: -; D: TRBD2; CDR3: CASSPNPGTSIETQYF; DNA: TGTGCCAGCAGCCCAAATCCCGGGACTAGCATAGAGACCCAGTACTTC
V: TRBV6-6; J: TRBJ1-1; size: -; D: -; CDR3: CASSLLMNTEAFF; DNA: TGTGCCAGCAGTTTGTTAATGAACACTGAAGCTTTCTTT
V: TRBV7-3; J: TRBJ1-6; size: -; D: -; CDR3: CASSLLGDGSSGSYNSPLHF; DNA: TGTGCCAGCAGCTTACTAGGGGATGGTTCTTCGGGCTCCTATAATTCACCCCTCCACTTT
V: TRBV12-3/TRBV12-4; J: TRBJ1-2; size: -; D: -; CDR3: CASSLYAYGYTF; DNA: TGTGCCAGCAGTTTATACGCGTATGGCTACACCTTC
V: TRBV5-1; J: TRBJ2-4; size: -; D: -; CDR3: CASAPRSSKNIQYF; DNA: TGCGCCAGCGCGCCTCGGAGCTCCAAAAACATTCAGTACTTC
V: TRBV5-1; J: TRBJ1-2; size: -; D: -; CDR3: CASSWGEKNYGYTF; DNA: TGCGCCAGCAGCTGGGGGGAGAAGAACTATGGCTACACCTTC
V: TRBV5-3; J: TRBJ2-3; size: -; D: -; CDR3: CARSLIVLGPDTDTQYF; DNA: TGTGCCAGAAGCTTGATTGTCTTGGGGCCCGACACAGATACGCAGTATTTT
V: TRBV5-8; J: TRBJ2-1; size: -; D: TRBD1; CDR3: CASSLGDRGKYNEQFF; DNA: TGTGCCAGCAGCTTGGGGGACAGGGGCAAGTACAATGAGCAGTTCTTC
V: TRBV7-9; J: TRBJ1-3; size: -; D: -; CDR3: CASNGQRGGNTIYF; DNA: TGTGCCAGCAACGGACAGCGCGGTGGAAACACCATATATTTT
V: TRBV21-1; J: TRBJ1-1; size: -; D: -; CDR3: CASSKVPVTTGKGINTEAFF; DNA: TGTGCCAGCAGCAAAGTGCCCGTAACGACAGGGAAAGGCATTAACACTGAAGCTTTCTTT
V: TRBV21-1; J: TRBJ2-2; size: -; D: -; CDR3: CASSTSGGNTGELFF; DNA: TGTGCCAGCAGCACTAGCGGGGGGAACACCGGGGAGCTGTTTTTT
V: TRBV18; J: TRBJ2-7; size: -; D: -; CDR3: CASSPPTDPYEQYF; DNA: TGTGCCAGCTCACCACCGACAGACCCATACGAGCAGTACTTC
V: TRBV7-3; J: TRBJ1-1; size: -; D: -; CDR3: CASSQERGLNTEAFF; DNA: TGTGCCAGCAGCCAAGAGCGGGGCTTGAACACTGAAGCTTTCTTT
V: TRBV4-1; J: TRBJ1-5; size: -; D: TRBD1; CDR3: CASSQGGQGVQPQHF; DNA: TGCGCCAGCAGCCAAGGAGGACAGGGGGTTCAGCCCCAGCATTTT
V: TRBV5-6; J: TRBJ2-6; size: -; D: TRBD1; CDR3: CASSLAATGVSGANVLTF; DNA: TGTGCCAGCAGCTTGGCCGCGACAGGGGTCTCTGGGGCCAACGTCCTGACTTTC
V: TRBV4-2; J: TRBJ2-1; size: few; D: TRBD2; CDR3: CASSQEGGGNNEQFF; DNA: TGTGCCAGCAGCCAAGAGGGGGGGGGAAACAATGAGCAGTTCTTC
V: TRBV13; J: TRBJ2-3; size: -; D: TRBD2; CDR3: CASSMLLAVTSTDTQYF; DNA: TGTGCCAGCAGCATGCTTCTAGCGGTAACTAGCACAGATACGCAGTATTTT
V: TRBV28; J: TRBJ1-2; size: -; D: -; CDR3: CASSLGAGGYGYTF; DNA: TGTGCCAGCAGTTTAGGGGCGGGAGGCTATGGCTACACCTTC
V: TRBV7-6; J: TRBJ1-3; size: -; D: TRBD1; CDR3: CASSLQGAGNTIYF; DNA: TGTGCCAGCAGCTTGCAGGGGGCAGGAAACACCATATATTTT
V: TRBV29-1; J: TRBJ2-5; size: once; D: -; CDR3: CSHAGGEETQYF; DNA: TGCAGCCATGCAGGAGGGGAAGAGACCCAGTACTTC
V: TRBV20-1; J: TRBJ2-5; size: -; D: -; CDR3: CSAREIKRGHF; DNA: TGCAGTGCTAGAGAAATTAAGAGAGGCCACTTC
V: TRBV5-5; J: TRBJ2-7; size: few; D: TRBD1; CDR3: CASRFQGADEQYF; DNA: TGTGCCAGCAGATTTCAGGGGGCGGATGAGCAGTACTTC
V: TRBV9; J: TRBJ1-6; size: -; D: -; CDR3: CASGGGQVRANSPLHF; DNA: TGTGCCAGCGGGGGGGGCCAGGTGAGGGCGAATTCACCCCTCCACTTT
V: TRBV3-1/TRBV3-2; J: TRBJ1-1; size: -; D: TRBD1; CDR3: CASTKKGTGGAEAFF; DNA: TGTGCCAGCACAAAGAAAGGGACAGGGGGGGCTGAAGCTTTCTTT
V: TRBV3-1/TRBV3-2; J: TRBJ2-3; size: -; D: TRBD2; CDR3: CASQRGAADTQYF; DNA: TGTGCCAGCCAGCGGGGGGCGGCGGATACGCAGTATTTT
V: TRBV10-3; J: TRBJ2-2; size: few; D: -; CDR3: CAISADTGELFF; DNA: TGTGCCATCAGCGCAGACACCGGGGAGCTGTTTTTT
V: TRBV2; J: TRBJ2-1; size: -; D: -; CDR3: CASSGLAGVRPYNEQFF; DNA: TGTGCCAGCAGTGGGCTAGCAGGTGTCCGTCCCTACAATGAGCAGTTCTTC
V: TRBV5-1; J: TRBJ2-1; size: -; D: TRBD1; CDR3: CASSAGTGDNEQFF; DNA: TGCGCCAGCAGCGCGGGGACAGGGGACAATGAGCAGTTCTTC
V: TRBV9; J: TRBJ1-1; size: -; D: TRBD1; CDR3: CASSTRQGGTEAFF; DNA: TGTGCCAGCAGCACCCGACAGGGTGGCACTGAAGCTTTCTTT
V: TRBV5-6; J: TRBJ1-2; size: -; D: TRBD1; CDR3: CASSNVQGGYGYTF; DNA: TGTGCCAGCAGTAACGTACAGGGGGGCTATGGCTACACCTTC
V: TRBV5-1; J: TRBJ2-3; size: -; D: TRBD1; CDR3: CASSLGTARDTQYF; DNA: TGCGCCAGCAGCTTAGGGACAGCCCGGGATACGCAGTATTTT
V: TRBV28; J: TRBJ2-5; size: -; D: -; CDR3: CASSPGGSARDQYF; DNA: TGTGCCAGCAGCCCCGGGGGTTCGGCAAGAGACCAGTACTTC
V: TRBV2; J: TRBJ1-2; size: -; D: -; CDR3: CASSGGDTYGYTF; DNA: TGTGCCAGCAGTGGGGGCGACACCTATGGCTACACCTTC
V: TRBV9; J: TRBJ2-5; size: once; D: TRBD2; CDR3: CASRPGLAGETQYF; DNA: TGTGCCAGCAGACCTGGACTAGCGGGCGAGACCCAGTACTTC
V: TRBV5-1; J: TRBJ2-3; size: -; D: -; CDR3: CASSPERGTDTQYF; DNA: TGCGCCAGCAGCCCGGAGCGGGGCACAGATACGCAGTATTTT
V: TRBV11-2; J: TRBJ1-2; size: few; D: TRBD1; CDR3: CASSLGTGDGYTF; DNA: TGTGCCAGCAGCCTCGGGACAGGGGATGGCTACACCTTC
V: TRBV11-2; J: TRBJ1-3; size: -; D: -; CDR3: CASSLDLARLSGNTIYF; DNA: TGTGCCAGCAGCTTAGATCTAGCCAGACTATCTGGAAACACCATATATTTT